One and the same sample provided the 27 T cell receptor beta chains below, sequenced in a study of blood T cell repertoires in COVID-19. Libraries were prepared by immunoSEQ multiplex PCR; TCRdb keeps only in-frame clonotypes and omits some of them. The table shows around 21,000 clones, with roughly 84% occurring only once. Sequencing was done on a sample of peripheral blood. Every receptor here comes from a man aged 40-49 years with acute or convalescent COVID-19.

The chain links TRBV6-2 or TRBV6-3 to TRBJ2-3; 7 nucleotides agree with TRBD1. The CDR3 extends over 14 amino acids. J gave up 0 bases and V 4 bases, and 1 base lay outside the gene matches. Germline V gene lookup returns CDR1 MNHEY and CDR2 SVGEGT. The CDR3 DNA sequence: TGTGCCAGCAGTTCGGGACAGAGCACAGATACGCAGTATTTT. This gives the protein CASSSGQSTDTQYF.

CDR3 sequence (DNA): TGTGCCAGCAGCCCGCGTTCCGGGAGGAGCGGCTACACCTTC. It translates to CASSPRSGRSGYTF. The chain joins TRBV27 to TRBJ1-2; no definite D call. This CDR3 is 14 amino acids long. Germline V gene lookup returns CDR1 MNHEY and CDR2 SMNVEV (reference sequence). V was trimmed by 6 bases and J by 8 bases, leaving 19 bases between them.

V usage is TRBV7-6 and J usage is TRBJ2-5; D is unresolved. Trimming took off 1 base at V and 0 bases at J, with 12 bases between the two ends. The CDR3 has 16 residues. The germline gives CDR1 SGHVS, CDR2 FNYEAQ. CDR3 sequence reads: CASSLGTALYQETQYF. The CDR3 DNA follows: TGTGCCAGCAGCTTAGGTACAGCCTTGTACCAAGAGACCCAGTACTTC.

V gene TRBV5-6 combines with J gene TRBJ2-4; 12 bases match TRBD2. Germline-derived CDR1 and CDR2 are SGHDT and YYEEEE. Losses at the gene ends were 4 bases for V and 6 bases for J; bases not matched to a gene: 5. This CDR3 contains 15 residues. The CDR3 DNA reads as TGTGCCAGCAGCCCGAAACTAGCGGGAGGAAACATTCAGTACTTC. The encoded protein is CASSPKLAGGNIQYF.

The rearrangement uses TRBV4-3 and TRBJ2-2; D gene uncertain. The V and J ends lost 0 bases and 9 bases respectively, with 11 bases between them. Germline CDR1 reads LGHNA; CDR2 reads YSLEER. The CDR3 contains 14 residues. DNA of the CDR3: TGCGCCAGCAGCCAAGACCCACAGTCCCGGGAGCTGTTTTTT. It encodes CASSQDPQSRELFF.

The sample holds one count of this clone. This chain joins TRBV11-2 and TRBJ2-7; D possibly corresponds to TRBD2 (6 bases). V was trimmed by 6 bases and J by 4 bases, leaving 19 bases between them. CDR1 is SGHAT, CDR2 FQNNGV, per germline. The CDR3 is 15 amino acids. The CDR3 spells CASSLARETRYEQYF. CDR3 DNA: TGTGCCAGCAGTCTAGCGAGGGAGACTAGGTACGAGCAGTACTTC.

This clone was recorded once. The gene calls are TRBV4-2 and TRBJ1-6, with 11 bases lining up with TRBD1. J was trimmed by 3 bases and V by 1 base; bases with no gene match: 2. This CDR3 region has 17 residues. The germline gives CDR1 LGHNA, CDR2 YNFKEQ. The CDR3 nucleotides read TGTGCCAGCAGCCAAGGGGGACAGGGGGACTATAATTCACCCCTCCACTTT. Protein sequence: CASSQGGQGDYNSPLHF.

The chain recombines TRBV12-3 or TRBV12-4 with TRBJ2-3; no clear D. CDR3 length equals 13 residues. Trimming removed 6 bases at V and 3 bases at J, with 10 bases between. CDR3 nucleotides: TGTGCCAGCAGGGCCTTGTGGACAGATACGCAGTATTTT. Protein product: CASRALWTDTQYF.

To note about this clone: The germline gene is not matched at one end of the junction; a read error may be the cause. This rearrangement joins TRBV6-5 to TRBJ1-1; perhaps TRBD1 as D (6 bases). Looked up from germline, CDR1 is MNHEY and CDR2 is SVGAGI. This CDR3 has 11 residues. The CDR3 DNA is TGCTGGACAGTTATGAACACTGAAGCTTTCTTT. Amino acid sequence: CWTVMNTEAFF.

This chain uses TRBV5-1 with TRBJ1-4; 11 bases line up with TRBD1. Germline values: CDR1 SGHRS, CDR2 YFSETQ. V lost 5 bases, J lost 8 bases, and 5 bases stayed unmatched. CDR3 length equals 14 residues. CDR3 protein: CASSWDRGNEKLFF. In nucleotides, the CDR3 is TGCGCCAGCAGTTGGGACAGGGGGAACGAAAAACTGTTTTTT.

The chain links TRBV14 to TRBJ1-6; D call uncertain. V lost 0 bases, J lost 8 bases, and 8 bases lay in between. The germline V gene encodes CDR1 SGHDN and CDR2 FVKESK. The CDR3 has 14 residues. The CDR3, as DNA: TGTGCCAGCAGCCAAGATGGAGGTTATTCACCCCTCCACTTT. Its protein product is CASSQDGGYSPLHF.

The table lists this clone with a count of one. This chain links TRBV7-2 with TRBJ2-1; TRBD2 aligns across 9 bases. J was trimmed by 4 bases and V by 6 bases; bases with no gene match: 7. The CDR3 sequence is 15 residues long. Per germline, CDR1 SGHTA and CDR2 FQGNSA. In DNA form, the CDR3 reads TGTGCCAGCAGTACCAGCGGGGGGAGGTACAATGAGCAGTTCTTC. Translation: CASSTSGGRYNEQFF.

V gene TRBV5-6 combines with J gene TRBJ2-3; D remains ambiguous. The germline V and J ends were trimmed by 1 base and 2 bases, with 11 bases remaining between them. CDR3 length: 15 residues. Germline CDR1 and CDR2: SGHDT and YYEEEE. The CDR3 coding sequence is TGTGCCAGCAGCTTGACACAGCTGAACACAGATACGCAGTATTTT. Protein product: CASSLTQLNTDTQYF.

This chain links TRBV3-1 (or the pseudogene TRBV3-2) with TRBJ2-5; possibly TRBD2 for D (5 bases). V gave up 0 bases and J gave up 6 bases, with 8 bases separating them. Per the germline V gene, CDR1 is LGHDT and CDR2 is YNNKEL (reference sequence). CDR3 length equals 13 residues. CDR3: CASSQDTGKTQYF. The DNA for the CDR3 is TGTGCCAGCAGCCAAGATACGGGGAAGACCCAGTACTTC.

V gene TRBV6-2 or TRBV6-3 combines with J gene TRBJ2-2; 8 bases are a match to TRBD2. CDR1 and CDR2 from the germline V gene are MNHEY and SVGEGT. With V trimmed by 2 bases and J by 1 base, 6 bases remained unmatched. The CDR3 extends over 17 amino acids. As DNA, the CDR3 is TGTGCCAGCAGTTACCCCCGCGGGGGGAAGAACACCGGGGAGCTGTTTTTT. Protein: CASSYPRGGKNTGELFF.

The chain uses TRBV27 and TRBJ1-2, with 7 positions matching TRBD1. This CDR3 is 18 amino acids long. The germline V gene encodes CDR1 MNHEY and CDR2 SMNVEV (reference sequence). The V segment lost 0 bases and the J segment 1 base; nucleotides outside the gene matches: 11. The CDR3 DNA reads as TGTGCCAGCAGTTTATCACCTCAGACAGGGCGTGATAACTATGGCTACACCTTC. Translating it yields CASSLSPQTGRDNYGYTF.

V is TRBV7-2 and J is TRBJ1-4; D is uncertain. This CDR3 is built from 14 residues. With 5 bases removed from V and 8 bases from J, the gap between germline ends came to 15 bases. The germline CDR1 and CDR2 sequences are SGHTA and FQGNSA. Written as DNA, the CDR3 is TGTGCCAGCAGCCGCGGTGGGAAGCGGGAAAAACTGTTTTTT. Its translation: CASSRGGKREKLFF.

The V gene is TRBV30, the J gene TRBJ2-5; 7 bases fit TRBD2. The CDR3 has 13 residues. CDR1 and CDR2 (germline): GTSNPN, SVGIG (reference sequence). Trimming took 3 bases from V and 4 from J; bases not matched to a gene: 5. CDR3 in amino acids: CAWSSGGRETQYF. In DNA form, the CDR3 reads TGTGCCTGGAGCTCGGGAGGTCGAGAGACCCAGTACTTC.

V usage is TRBV30 and J usage is TRBJ1-6; 7 bases agree with TRBD1. The CDR3 extends over 14 amino acids. Trimming took 0 bases from V and 11 from J; bases not matched to a gene: 7. From germline, CDR1 is GTSNPN and CDR2 SVGIG (reference sequence). The CDR3 loop reads CAWSVLKGAAPLHF. CDR3 nucleotide sequence: TGTGCCTGGAGTGTACTTAAGGGGGCTGCACCCCTCCACTTT.

The gene calls are TRBV7-6 and TRBJ1-6; D not resolved. Germline V gene sequence: CDR1 SGHVS, CDR2 FNYEAQ. This CDR3 has 17 residues. V dropped 4 bases and J dropped 4 bases, with 17 bases sitting between them. The CDR3 loop reads CASSSLSRSPYNSPLHF. CDR3 nucleotide sequence: TGTGCCAGCAGCTCACTCTCCCGGAGCCCTTATAATTCACCCCTCCACTTT. Filled out from reference TRBV7-6 and TRBJ1-6, the complete variable domain reads GAGVSQSPRYKVTKRGQDVALRCDPISGHVSLYWYRQALGQGPEFLTYFNYEAQQDKSGLPNDRFSAERPEGSISTLTIQRTEQRDSAMYRCASSSLSRSPYNSPLHFGNGTRLTVT.

The rearrangement joins TRBV14 to TRBJ1-2, with D possibly being TRBD1 (5 bases). The CDR3 consists of 13 residues. Germline CDR1 is SGHDN and CDR2 is FVKESK. V gave up 0 bases and J gave up 4 bases, with 6 bases separating them. The DNA for the CDR3 is TGTGCCAGCAGCCAAGAGGGGCCCTATGGCTACACCTTC. Encoded protein: CASSQEGPYGYTF.

Concerning this clone itself: One end of the junction does not line up with germline, which may come from a read error. The chain links TRBV6-2 or TRBV6-3 to TRBJ2-2; a possible D gene is TRBD2 (5 bases). Germline V gene lookup returns CDR1 MNHEY and CDR2 SVGEGT. This CDR3 spans 16 amino acids. CDR3 sequence (DNA): TGTGCCAGCACTTACGTGGGAGTCGCGAACACCGGGGAGCTGTTTTTT. This sequence encodes CASTYVGVANTGELFF.

This chain links TRBV29-1 with TRBJ2-3, with D possibly TRBD2 on 6 matching bases. The CDR3 loop spans 15 amino acids. V gave up 4 bases and J gave up 1 base, with 15 bases separating them. Germline CDR1 reads SQVTM; CDR2 reads ANQGSEA. The CDR3 sequence is CSVGNSGWGTDTQYF. The CDR3 DNA reads TGCAGCGTTGGGAATAGCGGATGGGGCACAGATACGCAGTATTTT.

The CDR3 region is CASSLPSGTSGANVLTF. The CDR3 nucleotides are TGTGCCAGCAGCCTCCCCTCGGGAACCTCTGGGGCCAACGTCCTGACTTTC. This chain joins TRBV7-8 and TRBJ2-6; D is perhaps TRBD2 (5 bases). The ends were cut back, 5 bases at V and 0 bases at J, with 14 bases in the middle. The V gene's germline CDR1 is SGHVS and CDR2 FQNEAQ. The CDR3 runs to 17 residues.

The chain uses TRBV2 and TRBJ2-1; 8 positions match TRBD1. This CDR3 is built from 16 residues. Germline CDR1 and CDR2: SNHLY and FYNNEI. J lost 1 base, V lost 5 bases, and 7 bases had no gene match. DNA of the CDR3: TGTGCCAGCAGTAACCAGGGGGCTGCTTCCTACAATGAGCAGTTCTTC. This gives the protein CASSNQGAASYNEQFF.

The rearrangement links TRBV15 to TRBJ2-1, with 8 bases fitting TRBD1. Germline assignment: CDR1 LNHNV and CDR2 YYDKDF (reference sequence). V lost 5 bases to trimming and J lost 6 bases; unmatched junction nucleotides: 6. CDR3 length: 14 amino acids. CDR3 amino acids: CATSRGQDPNEQFF. The CDR3 DNA reads TGTGCCACCAGCCGGGGACAGGATCCCAATGAGCAGTTCTTC.

The chain employs TRBV5-4 and TRBJ1-1, with 8 bases fitting TRBD1. V lost 0 bases and J lost 6; bases outside the gene matches: 10. The CDR3 sequence is 16 residues long. Germline assignment: CDR1 SGHNT and CDR2 YYREEE (reference sequence). CDR3 protein: CASSLATGGVFSEAFF. In DNA, the CDR3 is TGTGCCAGCAGCTTGGCAACAGGGGGGGTGTTCTCTGAAGCTTTCTTT.